Listed below are T cell receptor beta chains from one sample, sequenced in a study of blood T cell repertoires in COVID-19. Clones were read by immunoSEQ multiplex PCR, and TCRdb kept only the in-frame ones, dropping some. Of 80,000 or so clones in the sample, approximately 80% were seen once. Sequences were obtained from peripheral blood. The receptors come from a human donor in a cohort sampled during active COVID-19. CDR3s leave out the opening cysteine and the closing phenylalanine or tryptophan. Fields, in order: CDR3 protein, clone size, J gene, V gene. For some rows the clone size is stated as once, few or many, or as a class when expanded; others skip it.

CDR3aa: ASSMVPRQSGANVLT; abundance: -; j_gene: TRBJ2-6; v_gene: TRBV19
CDR3aa: ASSSPRDFKGGELF; abundance: -; j_gene: TRBJ2-2; v_gene: TRBV9
CDR3aa: ASNIRRGQGHDQPQH; abundance: -; j_gene: TRBJ1-5; v_gene: TRBV19
CDR3aa: ASSRGQGGETQY; abundance: -; j_gene: TRBJ2-5; v_gene: TRBV5-1
CDR3aa: ASSPPGGNTEAF; abundance: -; j_gene: TRBJ1-1; v_gene: TRBV18
CDR3aa: ASSDLTGAPYEQY; abundance: -; j_gene: TRBJ2-7; v_gene: TRBV25-1
CDR3aa: ASSPRADSYEKLF; abundance: -; j_gene: TRBJ1-4; v_gene: TRBV19
CDR3aa: ASSPQTPGANEKLF; abundance: -; j_gene: TRBJ1-4; v_gene: TRBV18
CDR3aa: ASSLDPREQF; abundance: -; j_gene: TRBJ2-1; v_gene: TRBV11-2
CDR3aa: ASSRPQPQETQY; abundance: few; j_gene: TRBJ2-5; v_gene: TRBV18
CDR3aa: ASSFRAQGHLSSGANVLT; abundance: once; j_gene: TRBJ2-6; v_gene: TRBV5-1
CDR3aa: ASRPGQMNTEAF; abundance: -; j_gene: TRBJ1-1; v_gene: TRBV27
CDR3aa: ASSIEGLAGEETQY; abundance: few; j_gene: TRBJ2-5; v_gene: TRBV19
CDR3aa: ATSGGSGGPNTGELF; abundance: -; j_gene: TRBJ2-2; v_gene: TRBV24-1
CDR3aa: ASSIQLAGSAQF; abundance: -; j_gene: TRBJ2-1; v_gene: TRBV19
CDR3aa: ASSSGPAGGNYGYT; abundance: few; j_gene: TRBJ1-2; v_gene: TRBV7-2
CDR3aa: ASGEARGGRTDTQY; abundance: -; j_gene: TRBJ2-3; v_gene: TRBV9
CDR3aa: ASSLGGTGEQY; abundance: -; j_gene: TRBJ2-7; v_gene: TRBV5-1
CDR3aa: ASSFSGGDTDTQY; abundance: -; j_gene: TRBJ2-3; v_gene: TRBV5-4
CDR3aa: ASSLSGGKSYNEQF; abundance: once; j_gene: TRBJ2-1; v_gene: TRBV11-2
CDR3aa: ASSEPASGAPQH; abundance: -; j_gene: TRBJ1-5; v_gene: TRBV25-1
CDR3aa: ASSWNPGGEQF; abundance: -; j_gene: TRBJ2-1; v_gene: TRBV11-3
CDR3aa: ASSLPGANVLT; abundance: few; j_gene: TRBJ2-6; v_gene: TRBV7-3
CDR3aa: ASSEWDRGPQETQY; abundance: -; j_gene: TRBJ2-5; v_gene: TRBV9